This TCR beta chain was observed in a study of blood T cell repertoires in COVID-19. Study at large: Sources were T cells, B-cell-depleted T cells, or PBMCs; the material itself was cDNA or gDNA.

In the original processing: Reference gene primer amplification in the assay estimated nucleated cell counts. Here immunoSEQ multiplex PCR was the method, and the copy in TCRdb shows in-frame clones only, minus some. Clone size and V and J calls were adopted from that table, with D and trimming inferred from the DNA. Of approximately 240,000 clones in the sample, roughly 84% are singletons; the top ten hold about a sixth. The CDR3 runs to 18 residues. CDR1 is SGHRS and CDR2 is YFSETQ in the germline V gene. J gave up 3 bases and V 2 bases, and 13 bases lay outside the gene matches. This chain connects TRBV5-1 to TRBJ2-3; 9 bases are a match to TRBD1. Specimen: peripheral blood. This TCR was recovered from an elderly woman with active or convalescent COVID-19. The CDR3 here is CASSFHTGQGSRTDTQYF. The DNA of the CDR3 is TGCGCCAGCAGCTTCCACACTGGACAGGGGAGTCGGACAGATACGCAGTATTTT.